These 10 T cell receptor beta chains share one sample of origin, sequenced in a study of blood T cell repertoires in COVID-19. Clones were sequenced by immunoSEQ multiplex PCR, and TCRdb holds only the in-frame ones, with some missing. The sample includes around 270,000 clones, around 89% of them seen just once. Sequenced sample: peripheral blood. All receptors derive from a man in his forties with acute or convalescent COVID-19.

The chain joins TRBV9 to TRBJ1-6, with a weak D call TRBD1 (6 bases). CDR1 and CDR2 (germline): SGDLS, YYNGEE. V lost 0 bases and J lost 5, with 9 bases in between. This CDR3 region has 15 residues. In nucleotides, the CDR3 is TGTGCCAGCAGCGTAGGGGGACATAATAATTCACCCCTCCACTTT. Its translation is CASSVGGHNNSPLHF.

This clone was counted a single time. The chain links TRBV6-6 to TRBJ1-2; D is undetermined. This CDR3 comprises 13 residues. Per the germline V gene, CDR1 is MNHNY and CDR2 is SVGAGI (reference sequence). Trimming stripped 6 bases from V and 3 bases from J, with 11 bases between. The CDR3 sequence is CASRHDEDYGYTF. CDR3 nucleotides: TGTGCCAGCAGACACGACGAGGACTATGGCTACACCTTC.

The rearrangement joins TRBV18 to TRBJ1-5; a possible D gene is TRBD1 (6 bases). The CDR3 spans 15 residues. V dropped 3 bases and J dropped 8 bases, with 17 bases sitting between them. CDR1 is KGHSH and CDR2 is LQKENI in the germline V gene. The CDR3 here is CASSPLSGGLEPQHF. CDR3 in DNA: TGTGCCAGCTCACCCCTTTCGGGGGGGCTTGAGCCCCAGCATTTT.

This clone has only a few counts. V usage is TRBV6-5 and J usage is TRBJ1-2; TRBD1 matches 8 bases. The V segment lost 6 bases and the J segment 6 bases; nucleotides outside the gene matches: 12. Germline assignment: CDR1 MNHEY and CDR2 SVGAGI. The CDR3 loop spans 15 amino acids. The CDR3 nucleotides are TGTGCCAGCAGCCCACCGGACAGGGTTCGGGATGGCTACACCTTC. This gives the protein CASSPPDRVRDGYTF.

As for this clone: Other DNA sequences in the sample encode the same CDR3. The chain carries TRBV6-4 and TRBJ2-1, with 8 bases fitting TRBD1. With 6 bases clipped from V and 7 bases from J, the junction kept 5 bases outside the gene matches. Germline V CDR1 and CDR2: MRHNA, SNTAGT. This CDR3 region has 13 residues. The CDR3 coding sequence is TGTGCCAGCAGCGTCACAGGGGGTAATGAGCAGTTCTTC. Protein: CASSVTGGNEQFF.

The CDR3 DNA is TGTGCCAGCAGCTTATCGGGACAGGGCTATGGCTACACCTTC. Residues: CASSLSGQGYGYTF. The rearrangement joins TRBV7-9 to TRBJ1-2; TRBD1 matches 9 bases. With V trimmed by 2 bases and J by 4 bases, 2 bases remained unmatched. Germline loops: CDR1 SEHNR, CDR2 FQNEAQ (reference sequence). The CDR3 length is 14 residues.

The J gene is TRBJ1-4, the V gene TRBV18; unclear D gene. V was cut by 3 bases and J by 0 bases, with 5 bases left in between. This CDR3 is built from 14 residues. The germline gives CDR1 KGHSH, CDR2 LQKENI. CDR3 sequence: CASSPLATNEKLFF. CDR3 in DNA: TGTGCCAGCTCACCTCTTGCAACTAATGAAAAACTGTTTTTT.

This rearrangement joins TRBV6-5 to TRBJ1-4; the D is unclear. The V gene lost 7 bases and the J gene lost 0 bases, with 9 bases spanning the gap. The CDR3 is made up of 14 amino acids. In germline, CDR1 is MNHEY, CDR2 SVGAGI. This CDR3 reads CASTHSSTNEKLFF. The DNA of the CDR3 is TGTGCCAGCACCCACAGTTCAACTAATGAAAAACTGTTTTTT.

This clone was seen once. The genes are TRBV6-6 and TRBJ1-2; 10 bases match TRBD1. The germline V gene has CDR1 MNHNY and CDR2 SVGAGI (reference sequence). The CDR3 totals 14 residues. V was pared by 2 bases and J by 7 bases, with 4 bases of the junction left unmatched. The CDR3 region is CASSYGGTGAGYTF. The CDR3 nucleotides read TGTGCCAGCAGTTACGGAGGGACAGGGGCTGGCTACACCTTC.

The chain employs TRBV4-1 and TRBJ2-2, with a tentative D call TRBD1 (6 bases). Germline CDR1 reads MGHRA; CDR2 reads YSYEKL. The CDR3 runs 16 residues. V was clipped by 0 bases and J by 6 bases, with 14 bases between them. CDR3 region: CASSQDVNRDPGELFF. Written as DNA, the CDR3 is TGCGCCAGCAGCCAAGATGTGAACAGGGACCCCGGGGAGCTGTTTTTT.